One sample yielded the 18 T cell receptor beta chains listed below, sequenced in a study of regulatory and conventional T cells in RAG deficiency. Blood CD4+ CD25-low CD127-high conventional T cells supplied the genomic DNA template. Clones were read by immunoSEQ multiplex PCR, and TCRdb kept only the in-frame ones, dropping some. The sample consists of around 20,000 clones, roughly 96% of them appearing once. This sample was also put to use in a study of regulatory T cells. That study adds: Primers: 52 TRBV forward and 13 TRBJ reverse.

The material sequenced was CD25- CD4+ T cells sorted from blood. The receptors shown here come from a human donor in good health.

The rearrangement joins TRBV7-9 to TRBJ1-2, with 9 bases fitting TRBD1. The CDR3 consists of 13 residues. Germline V gives CDR1 SEHNR, CDR2 FQNEAQ (reference sequence). V trimming: 5 bases; J trimming: 5 bases; junction bases outside the gene matches: 3. Written as DNA, the CDR3 is TGTGCCAGCAGCACAGGGACAGGGTATGGCTACACCTTC. Its translation: CASSTGTGYGYTF.

The chain joins TRBV7-9 to TRBJ1-2, with D unresolved. V lost 2 bases and J 7 bases, leaving 11 bases between the germline ends. CDR3 size: 13 residues. Germline lookup yields CDR1 SEHNR and CDR2 FQNEAQ (reference sequence). The CDR3 bases are TGTGCCAGCAGCTTAACCGGGGATCGTGGCTACACCTTC. Its protein product is CASSLTGDRGYTF.

This chain joins TRBV7-2 and TRBJ2-5, with 11 bases matching TRBD1. V shed 5 bases, J shed 2 bases, and the junction held 4 bases outside the gene matches. The CDR3 runs 15 residues. In germline, CDR1 is SGHTA, CDR2 FQGNSA. The CDR3 DNA sequence: TGTGCCAGCAGCACGGGACAGGGGGTTCAAGAGACCCAGTACTTC. It encodes CASSTGQGVQETQYF. Full variable domain (missing parts from reference TRBV7-2 and TRBJ2-5): GAGVSQSPSNKVTEKGKDVELRCDPISGHTALYWYRQSLGQGLEFLIYFQGNSAPDKSGLPSDRFSAERTGGSVSTLTIQRTQQEDSAVYLCASSTGQGVQETQYFGPGTRLLVL.

The chain has TRBV7-6 and TRBJ1-1, with D possibly TRBD1 on 5 matching bases. The V end lost 5 bases, the J end lost 1 base, and 14 bases lay between the germline ends. The CDR3 has 15 amino acids. In germline, CDR1 is SGHVS, CDR2 FNYEAQ. The CDR3 spells CASSDHRSRNTEAFF. The CDR3 nucleotides are TGTGCCAGCAGCGACCACAGGAGTAGGAACACTGAAGCTTTCTTT.

V is TRBV4-1 and J is TRBJ1-6; perhaps TRBD1 as D (6 bases). Trimming cost V 1 base and J 10 bases, with 14 bases left between them. This CDR3 spans 15 amino acids. The V gene's germline CDR1 is MGHRA and CDR2 YSYEKL. In DNA form, the CDR3 reads TGCGCCAGCAGCCAAGGGGGGGGCCCCGGCTCACCCCTCCACTTT. It is translated as CASSQGGGPGSPLHF.

The chain recombines TRBV7-8 with TRBJ1-2; weak D call: TRBD1 (5 bases). The CDR3 is made up of 15 amino acids. V was shortened by 1 base and J by 2 bases, with 11 bases between the two germline ends. Germline-derived CDR1 and CDR2 are SGHVS and FQNEAQ. CDR3 nucleotide sequence: TGTGCCAGCAGCTTAGTCGGGGGAGTCAACTATGGCTACACCTTC. This translates into CASSLVGGVNYGYTF.

The chain recombines TRBV18 with TRBJ2-5; weak D call: TRBD2 (6 bases). With 0 bases removed from V and 3 bases from J, the gap between germline ends came to 11 bases. Germline V gene data show CDR1 as KGHSH and CDR2 as LQKENI. This CDR3 is built from 15 residues. CDR3 sequence (DNA): TGTGCCAGCTCACCACCCAGAGGAGGGAAAGAGACCCAGTACTTC. Amino acids: CASSPPRGGKETQYF.

V gene TRBV10-2 combines with J gene TRBJ2-7; the match to TRBD1 covers 8 bases. This CDR3 comprises 20 residues. Germline loops: CDR1 WSHSY, CDR2 SAAADI. Trimming took 6 bases from V and 1 from J; bases not matched to a gene: 23. The CDR3 DNA sequence: TGCGCCAGCAGGTCCGCTTCAATCAGGGGGCACATACATGGATCCTACGAGCAGTACTTC. This encodes CASRSASIRGHIHGSYEQYF.

The chain carries TRBV5-1 and TRBJ1-1, with a weak D call TRBD1 (5 bases). Germline CDR1 is SGHRS and CDR2 is YFSETQ. Trimming shortened V by 1 base and J by 0 bases, and 7 bases separated the two germline ends. This CDR3 contains 14 residues. CDR3 in DNA: TGCGCCAGCAGCTTGAGGGGAATGAACACTGAAGCTTTCTTT. Translation: CASSLRGMNTEAFF.

V gene TRBV10-2 combines with J gene TRBJ1-1, with 7 positions matching TRBD1. V lost 8 bases to trimming and J lost 5 bases; unmatched junction nucleotides: 8. The CDR3 sequence is 13 residues long. Germline CDR1 WSHSY, CDR2 SAAADI. The CDR3 is CASLRGEYTEAFF. CDR3 bases: TGCGCCAGCCTCAGGGGGGAGTATACTGAAGCTTTCTTT.

The V call is TRBV2, the J call TRBJ2-7; 10 nucleotides line up with TRBD1. The CDR3 spans 15 residues. V trimming: 1 base; J trimming: 5 bases; junction bases outside the gene matches: 5. Looked up from germline, CDR1 is SNHLY and CDR2 is FYNNEI. In nucleotides, the CDR3 is TGTGCCAGCAGTGAAGGGGACAGGGGTTTCGACGAGCAGTACTTC. Translating gives CASSEGDRGFDEQYF. Full variable domain (remainder filled in from reference TRBV2 and TRBJ2-7): EPEVTQTPSHQVTQMGQEVILRCVPISNHLYFYWYRQILGQKVEFLVSFYNNEISEKSEIFDDQFSVERPDGSNFTLKIRSTKLEDSAMYFCASSEGDRGFDEQYFGPGTRLTVT.

The gene calls are TRBV2 and TRBJ1-6, with TRBD1 matching 8 bases. This CDR3 has 14 amino acids. The germline gives CDR1 SNHLY, CDR2 FYNNEI. The junction had 5 bases not matched to a gene; V was cut back by 6 bases and J by 7 bases. CDR3 residues: CASSRDRLNSPLHF. The CDR3 DNA follows: TGTGCCAGCAGCCGGGACAGGCTAAATTCACCCCTCCACTTT.

V usage is TRBV11-3 and J usage is TRBJ2-2, with D perhaps TRBD2 (6 bases). Between the trimmed V and J ends, which lost 2 bases and 4 bases, there was a span of 14 bases. The length of the CDR3 is 16 residues. The V gene's germline CDR1 is SGHNT and CDR2 YENEEA. The CDR3 region is CASSLKGGLGTGELFF. The CDR3, as DNA: TGTGCCAGCAGCTTAAAGGGAGGCTTGGGCACCGGGGAGCTGTTTTTT.

The chain links TRBV6-6 to TRBJ2-7, with D possibly matching TRBD2 (5 bases). V was cut by 6 bases and J by 1 base, with 13 bases left in between. The germline CDR1 and CDR2 sequences are MNHNY and SVGAGI (reference sequence). The CDR3 contains 14 residues. CDR3 region: CASRPGTQSYEQYF. In nucleotides, the CDR3 is TGTGCCAGCAGACCGGGAACGCAGTCCTACGAGCAGTACTTC.

The DNA of the CDR3 is TGTGCCAGCAGCTCAGGGACTTTGAACACTGAAGCTTTCTTT. This codes for CASSSGTLNTEAFF. The V call is TRBV7-9, the J call TRBJ1-1; TRBD1 is a possible D gene (5 bases). This CDR3 is built from 14 residues. CDR1 SEHNR and CDR2 FQNEAQ come from the germline V gene (reference sequence). Between the trimmed V and J ends, which lost 4 bases and 0 bases, there was a span of 9 bases. Filled out from reference TRBV7-9 and TRBJ1-1, the complete variable domain reads DTGVSQNPRHKITKRGQNVTFRCDPISEHNRLYWYRQTLGQGPEFLTYFQNEAQLEKSRLLSDRFSAERPKGSFSTLEIQRTEQGDSAMYLCASSSGTLNTEAFFGQGTRLTVV.

The chain uses TRBV2 and TRBJ1-2, with 8 nucleotides matching TRBD1. The ends lost 1 base at V and 2 bases at J; junction bases unmatched: 0. The CDR3 contains 14 residues. Germline values: CDR1 SNHLY, CDR2 FYNNEI. The CDR3 sequence is CASSEGTGNYGYTF. CDR3 DNA: TGTGCCAGCAGTGAAGGGACAGGGAACTATGGCTACACCTTC.

The V and J genes are TRBV10-2 and TRBJ1-1; TRBD1 matches 12 bases. With 6 bases clipped from V and 4 bases from J, the junction kept 12 bases outside the gene matches. Germline lookup yields CDR1 WSHSY and CDR2 SAAADI. CDR3 length equals 17 residues. The CDR3 DNA is TGCGCCAGCAGGCTCCGGGACAGGGGGCTTGGGGGCACTGAAGCTTTCTTT. It translates to CASRLRDRGLGGTEAFF.

This rearrangement joins TRBV27 to TRBJ1-4, with D maybe TRBD1 (6 bases). This CDR3 has 14 residues. The V gene lost 2 bases and the J gene lost 7 bases, with 11 bases spanning the gap. CDR1 and CDR2 (germline): MNHEY, SMNVEV (reference sequence). The CDR3 here is CASSLGQPGEKLFF. The CDR3 coding sequence is TGTGCCAGCAGTTTAGGACAGCCGGGTGAAAAACTGTTTTTT.